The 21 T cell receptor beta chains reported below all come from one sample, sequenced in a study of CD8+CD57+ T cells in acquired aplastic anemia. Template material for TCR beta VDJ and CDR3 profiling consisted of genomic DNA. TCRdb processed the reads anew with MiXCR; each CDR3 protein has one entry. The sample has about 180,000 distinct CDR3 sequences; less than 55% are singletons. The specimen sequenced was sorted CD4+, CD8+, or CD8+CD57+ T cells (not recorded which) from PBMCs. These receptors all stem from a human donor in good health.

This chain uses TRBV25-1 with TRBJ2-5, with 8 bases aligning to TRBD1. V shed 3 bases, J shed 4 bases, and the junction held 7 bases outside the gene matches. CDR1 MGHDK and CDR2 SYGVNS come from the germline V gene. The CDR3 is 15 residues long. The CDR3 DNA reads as TGTGCCAGCAGTGAGTTAGACAGGGGAAGAGAGACCCAGTACTTC. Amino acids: CASSELDRGRETQYF.

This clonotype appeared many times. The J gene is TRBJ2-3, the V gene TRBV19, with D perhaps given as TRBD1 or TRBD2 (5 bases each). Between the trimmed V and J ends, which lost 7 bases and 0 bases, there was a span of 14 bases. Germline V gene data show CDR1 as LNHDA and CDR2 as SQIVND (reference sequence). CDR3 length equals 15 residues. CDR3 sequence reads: CASTGTATSTDTQYF. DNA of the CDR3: TGTGCCAGTACCGGGACGGCTACTAGCACAGATACGCAGTATTTT.

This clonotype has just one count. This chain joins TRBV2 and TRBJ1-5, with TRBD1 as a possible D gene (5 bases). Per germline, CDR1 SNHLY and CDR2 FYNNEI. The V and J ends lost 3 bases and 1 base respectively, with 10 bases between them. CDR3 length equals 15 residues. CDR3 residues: CASSEQDSSNQPQHF. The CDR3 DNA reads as TGTGCCAGCAGTGAGCAAGACAGCAGCAATCAGCCCCAGCATTTT.

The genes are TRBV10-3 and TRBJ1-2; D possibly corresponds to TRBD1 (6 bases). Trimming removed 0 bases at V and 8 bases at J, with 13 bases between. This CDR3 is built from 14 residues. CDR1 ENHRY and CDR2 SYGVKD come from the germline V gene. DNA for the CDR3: TGTGCCATCAGTGAGTCAGGGGGGACTATAGGCTACACCTTC. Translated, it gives CAISESGGTIGYTF.

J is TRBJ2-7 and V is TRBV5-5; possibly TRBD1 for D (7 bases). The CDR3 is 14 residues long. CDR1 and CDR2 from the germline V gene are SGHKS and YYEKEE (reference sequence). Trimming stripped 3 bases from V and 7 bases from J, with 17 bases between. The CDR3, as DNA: TGTGCCAGCAGCTGGGGGGCAGGGGGACAGGAGCAGTACTTC. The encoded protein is CASSWGAGGQEQYF.

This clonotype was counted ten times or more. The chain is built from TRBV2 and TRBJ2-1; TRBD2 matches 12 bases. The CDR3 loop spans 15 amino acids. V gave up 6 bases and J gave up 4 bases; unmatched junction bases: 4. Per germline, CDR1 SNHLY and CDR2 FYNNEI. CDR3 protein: CASSVTSGGYNEQFF. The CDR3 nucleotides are TGTGCCAGCAGCGTAACTAGCGGGGGGTACAATGAGCAGTTCTTC. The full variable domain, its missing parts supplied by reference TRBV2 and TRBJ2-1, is EPEVTQTPSHQVTQMGQEVILRCVPISNHLYFYWYRQILGQKVEFLVSFYNNEISEKSEIFDDQFSVERPDGSNFTLKIRSTKLEDSAMYFCASSVTSGGYNEQFFGPGTRLTVL.

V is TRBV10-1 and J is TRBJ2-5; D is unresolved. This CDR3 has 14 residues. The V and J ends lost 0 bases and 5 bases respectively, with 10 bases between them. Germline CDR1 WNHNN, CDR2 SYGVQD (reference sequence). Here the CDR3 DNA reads TGCGCCAGCAGTGAGTCGGAAACATGGGAGACCCAGTACTTC. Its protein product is CASSESETWETQYF.

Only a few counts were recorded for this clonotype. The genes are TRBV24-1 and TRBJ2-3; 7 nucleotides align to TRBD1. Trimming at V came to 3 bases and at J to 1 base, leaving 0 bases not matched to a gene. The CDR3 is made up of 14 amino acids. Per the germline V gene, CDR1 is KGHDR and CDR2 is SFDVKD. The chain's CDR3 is CATSDTGGTDTQYF. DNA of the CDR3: TGTGCCACCAGTGATACAGGGGGCACAGATACGCAGTATTTT.

This chain's CDR3 is CKQAEPDWGGYGYTF. In DNA form, the CDR3 reads TGCAAACAGGCCGAACCCGACTGGGGGGGCTATGGCTACACCTTC. The chain employs TRBV20-1 and TRBJ1-2, with D maybe TRBD1 (5 bases). Germline lookup yields CDR1 DFQATT and CDR2 SNEGSKA (reference sequence). This CDR3 is built from 15 residues.

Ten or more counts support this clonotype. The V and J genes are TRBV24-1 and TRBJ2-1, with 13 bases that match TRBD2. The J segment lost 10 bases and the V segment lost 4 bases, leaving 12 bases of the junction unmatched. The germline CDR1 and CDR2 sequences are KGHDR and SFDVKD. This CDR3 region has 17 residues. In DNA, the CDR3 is TGTGCCACCAGTGACTCCCTTACTAGCGGGAGGGCGGGAGAGCAGTTCTTC. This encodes CATSDSLTSGRAGEQFF.

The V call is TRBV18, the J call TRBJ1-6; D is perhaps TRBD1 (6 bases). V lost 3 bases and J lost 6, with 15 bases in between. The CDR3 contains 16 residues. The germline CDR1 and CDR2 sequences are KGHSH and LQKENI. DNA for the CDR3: TGTGCCAGCTCACCCCGATCCGGGACACTTAATTCACCCCTCCACTTT. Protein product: CASSPRSGTLNSPLHF.

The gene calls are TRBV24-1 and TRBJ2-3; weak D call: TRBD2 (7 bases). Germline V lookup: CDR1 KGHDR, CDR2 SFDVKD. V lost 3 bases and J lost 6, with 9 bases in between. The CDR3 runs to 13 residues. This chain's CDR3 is CATSDRGADTQYF. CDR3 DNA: TGTGCCACCAGTGATCGGGGGGCGGATACGCAGTATTTT.

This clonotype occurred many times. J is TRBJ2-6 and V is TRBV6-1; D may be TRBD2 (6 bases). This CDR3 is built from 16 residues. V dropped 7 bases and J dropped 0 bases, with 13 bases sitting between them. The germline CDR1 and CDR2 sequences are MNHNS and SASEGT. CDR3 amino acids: CASNDSGNSGANVLTF. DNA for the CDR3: TGTGCCAGCAATGATAGCGGAAACTCTGGGGCCAACGTCCTGACTTTC.

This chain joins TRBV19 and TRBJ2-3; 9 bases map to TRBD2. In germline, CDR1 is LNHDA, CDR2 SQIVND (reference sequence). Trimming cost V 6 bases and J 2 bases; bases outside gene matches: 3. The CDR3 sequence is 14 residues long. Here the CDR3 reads CASRTSGNTDTQYF. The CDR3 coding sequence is TGTGCCAGTAGGACTAGCGGAAACACAGATACGCAGTATTTT.

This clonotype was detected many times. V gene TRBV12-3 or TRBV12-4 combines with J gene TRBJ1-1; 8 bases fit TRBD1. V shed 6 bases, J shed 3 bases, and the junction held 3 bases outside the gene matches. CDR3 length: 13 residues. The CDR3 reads CASRQGAYTEAFF. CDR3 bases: TGTGCCAGCAGGCAGGGGGCCTACACTGAAGCTTTCTTT.

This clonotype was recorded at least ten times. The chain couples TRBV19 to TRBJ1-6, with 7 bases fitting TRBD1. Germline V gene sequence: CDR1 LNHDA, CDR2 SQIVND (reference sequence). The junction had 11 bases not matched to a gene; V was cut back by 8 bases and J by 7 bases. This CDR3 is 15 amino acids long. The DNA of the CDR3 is TGTGCCAGTGGGACAGCGAATGCGCCAAATTCACCCCTCCACTTT. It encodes CASGTANAPNSPLHF.

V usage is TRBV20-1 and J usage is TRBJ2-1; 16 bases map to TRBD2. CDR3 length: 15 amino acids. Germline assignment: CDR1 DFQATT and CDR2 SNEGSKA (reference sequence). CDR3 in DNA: TGCAGCCTACGAGGGACTAGCGGGGGGGCCAATGAGCAGTTCTTC. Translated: CSLRGTSGGANEQFF.

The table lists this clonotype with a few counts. The DNA of the CDR3 is TGTGCCAGCTTAGAGTGCGAGCAGTTCTTC. It translates to CASLECEQFF. The chain combines TRBV7-6 with TRBJ2-1; D is unclear. V was pared by 8 bases and J by 10 bases, with 9 bases between. The CDR3 loop spans 10 amino acids. Germline-derived CDR1 and CDR2 are SGHVS and FNYEAQ.

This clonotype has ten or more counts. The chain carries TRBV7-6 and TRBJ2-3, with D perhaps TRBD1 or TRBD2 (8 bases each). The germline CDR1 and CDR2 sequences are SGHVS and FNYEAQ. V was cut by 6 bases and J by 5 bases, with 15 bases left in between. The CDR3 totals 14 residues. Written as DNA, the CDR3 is TGTGCCAGCAGATATAGCGGGACAGGAGATACGCAGTATTTT. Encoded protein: CASRYSGTGDTQYF.

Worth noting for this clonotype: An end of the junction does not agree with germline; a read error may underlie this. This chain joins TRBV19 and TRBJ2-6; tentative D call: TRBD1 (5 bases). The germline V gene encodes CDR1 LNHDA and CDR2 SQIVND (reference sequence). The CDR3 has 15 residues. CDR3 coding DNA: TGTGCCAGTAGTTCCATAGGGGAAGGGGACAACGTCCTGACTTTC. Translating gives CASSSIGEGDNVLTF.

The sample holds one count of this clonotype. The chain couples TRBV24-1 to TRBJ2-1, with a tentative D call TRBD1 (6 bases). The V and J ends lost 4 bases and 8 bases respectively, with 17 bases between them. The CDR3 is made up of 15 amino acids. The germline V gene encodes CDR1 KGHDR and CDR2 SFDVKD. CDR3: CATSDTGWDWDEQFF. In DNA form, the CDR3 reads TGTGCCACCAGTGACACAGGGTGGGATTGGGATGAGCAGTTCTTC.